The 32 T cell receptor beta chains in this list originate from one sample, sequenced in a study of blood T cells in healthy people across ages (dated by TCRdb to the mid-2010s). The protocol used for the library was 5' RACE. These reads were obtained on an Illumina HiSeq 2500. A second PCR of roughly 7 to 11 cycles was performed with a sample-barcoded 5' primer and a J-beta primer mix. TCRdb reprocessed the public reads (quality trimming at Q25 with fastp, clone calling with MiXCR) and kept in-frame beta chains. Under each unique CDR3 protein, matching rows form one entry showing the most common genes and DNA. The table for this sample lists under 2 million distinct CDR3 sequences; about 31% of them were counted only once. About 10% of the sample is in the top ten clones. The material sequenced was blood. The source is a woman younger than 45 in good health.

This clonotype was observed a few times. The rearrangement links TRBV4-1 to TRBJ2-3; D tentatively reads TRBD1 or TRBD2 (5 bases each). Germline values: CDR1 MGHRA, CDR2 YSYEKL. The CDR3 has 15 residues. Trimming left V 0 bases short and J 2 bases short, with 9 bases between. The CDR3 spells CASSQDWGFTDTQYF. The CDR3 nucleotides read TGCGCCAGCAGCCAAGATTGGGGGTTCACAGATACGCAGTATTTT.

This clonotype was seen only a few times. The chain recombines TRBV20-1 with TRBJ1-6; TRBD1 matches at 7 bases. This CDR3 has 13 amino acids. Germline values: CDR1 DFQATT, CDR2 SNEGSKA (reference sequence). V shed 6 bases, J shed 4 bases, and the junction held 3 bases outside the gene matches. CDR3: CSARDSYNSPLHF. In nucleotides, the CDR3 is TGCAGTGCCCGGGACAGTTATAATTCACCCCTCCACTTT.

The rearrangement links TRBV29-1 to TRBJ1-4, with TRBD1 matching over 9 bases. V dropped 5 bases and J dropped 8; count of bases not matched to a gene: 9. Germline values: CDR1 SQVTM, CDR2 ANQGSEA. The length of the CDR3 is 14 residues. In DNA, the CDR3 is TGCAGCGTTAGGCGCGGGACAGGGCACGAAAAACTGTTTTTT. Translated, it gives CSVRRGTGHEKLFF.

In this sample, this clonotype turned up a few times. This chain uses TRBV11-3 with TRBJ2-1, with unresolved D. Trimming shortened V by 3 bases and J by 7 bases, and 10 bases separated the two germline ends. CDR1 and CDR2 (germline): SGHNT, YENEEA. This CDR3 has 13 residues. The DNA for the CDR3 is TGTGCCAGCAGCTTGGATGAAGGTAATGAGCAGTTCTTC. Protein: CASSLDEGNEQFF.

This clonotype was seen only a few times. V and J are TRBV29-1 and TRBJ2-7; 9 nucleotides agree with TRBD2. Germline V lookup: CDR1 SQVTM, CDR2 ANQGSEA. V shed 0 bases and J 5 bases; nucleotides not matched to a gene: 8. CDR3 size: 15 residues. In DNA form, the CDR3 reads TGCAGCGTTGAAGATGTCGCTAGCGGGGTTCACGAGCAGTACTTC. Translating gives CSVEDVASGVHEQYF.

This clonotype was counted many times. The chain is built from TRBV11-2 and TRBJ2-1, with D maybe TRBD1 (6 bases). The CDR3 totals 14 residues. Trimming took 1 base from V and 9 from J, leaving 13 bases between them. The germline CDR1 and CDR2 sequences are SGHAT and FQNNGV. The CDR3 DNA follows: TGTGCCAGCAGCTTAGGTGGGGGCGGTGGTGAGCAGTTCTTC. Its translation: CASSLGGGGGEQFF.

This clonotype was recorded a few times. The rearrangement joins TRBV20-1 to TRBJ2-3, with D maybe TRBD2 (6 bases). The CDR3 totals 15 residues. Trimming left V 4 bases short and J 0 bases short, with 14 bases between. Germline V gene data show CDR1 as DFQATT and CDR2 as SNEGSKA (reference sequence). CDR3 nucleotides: TGCAGTGCTATAGATCCTAGCGAGAGCACAGATACGCAGTATTTT. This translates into CSAIDPSESTDTQYF.

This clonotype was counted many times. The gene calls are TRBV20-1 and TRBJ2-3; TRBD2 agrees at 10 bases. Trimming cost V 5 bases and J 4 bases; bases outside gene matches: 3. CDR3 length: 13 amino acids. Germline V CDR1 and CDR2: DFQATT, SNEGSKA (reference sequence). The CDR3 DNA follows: TGCAGTGCTCCCGGGACTAGCGCAGATACGCAGTATTTT. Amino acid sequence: CSAPGTSADTQYF.

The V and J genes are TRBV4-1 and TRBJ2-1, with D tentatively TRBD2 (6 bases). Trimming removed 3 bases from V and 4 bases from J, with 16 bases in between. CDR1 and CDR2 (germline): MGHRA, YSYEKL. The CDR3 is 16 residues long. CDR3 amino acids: CASSHGPGRIYNEQFF. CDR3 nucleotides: TGCGCCAGCAGCCATGGTCCGGGGAGGATTTACAATGAGCAGTTCTTC.

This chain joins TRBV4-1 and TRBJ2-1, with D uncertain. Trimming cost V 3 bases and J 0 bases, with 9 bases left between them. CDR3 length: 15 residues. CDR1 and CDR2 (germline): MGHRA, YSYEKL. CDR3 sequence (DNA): TGCGCCAGCAGCCAGACCCCCTCCTCCTACAATGAGCAGTTCTTC. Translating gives CASSQTPSSYNEQFF.

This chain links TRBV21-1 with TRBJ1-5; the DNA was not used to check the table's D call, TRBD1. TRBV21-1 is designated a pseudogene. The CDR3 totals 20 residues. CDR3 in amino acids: CASNKEASVRTGHPNQPQHF. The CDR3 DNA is TGTGCCAGCAACAAAGAGGCCTCGGTCAGAACAGGGCACCCCAATCAGCCCCAGCATTTT.

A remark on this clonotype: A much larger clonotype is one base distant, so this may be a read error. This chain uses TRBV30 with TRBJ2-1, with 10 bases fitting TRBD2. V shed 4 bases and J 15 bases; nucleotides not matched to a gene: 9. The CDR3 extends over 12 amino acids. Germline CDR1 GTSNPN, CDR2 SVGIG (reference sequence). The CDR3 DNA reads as TGTGCCTGGAATCTAGCGGGAGACGATCGGTTCTTC. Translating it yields CAWNLAGDDRFF.

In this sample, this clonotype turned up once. This chain's CDR3 is CASSLGSPGPQETQYF. The CDR3 nucleotides read TGTGCCAGCAGCTTAGGTTCACCCGGACCCCAAGAGACCCAGTACTTC. This rearrangement joins TRBV7-3 to TRBJ2-5; no firm D call. Trimming took off 2 bases at V and 1 base at J, with 14 bases between the two ends. The CDR3 runs to 16 residues. In germline, CDR1 is SGHTA, CDR2 FQGTGA.

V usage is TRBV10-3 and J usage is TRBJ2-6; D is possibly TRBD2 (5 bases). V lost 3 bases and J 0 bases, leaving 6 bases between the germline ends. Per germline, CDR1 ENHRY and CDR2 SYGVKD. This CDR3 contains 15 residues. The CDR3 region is CAISEGGSGANVLTF. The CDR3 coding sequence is TGTGCCATCAGTGAAGGAGGCTCTGGGGCCAACGTCCTGACTTTC.

The CDR3 protein is CASETGRGVAHGYTF. CDR3 bases: TGTGCCAGCGAAACAGGGAGGGGGGTTGCCCATGGCTACACCTTC. J is TRBJ1-2 and V is TRBV12-3 or TRBV12-4; a weak D match, TRBD1 (6 bases). Trimming took off 8 bases at V and 6 bases at J, with 22 bases between the two ends. This CDR3 contains 15 residues.

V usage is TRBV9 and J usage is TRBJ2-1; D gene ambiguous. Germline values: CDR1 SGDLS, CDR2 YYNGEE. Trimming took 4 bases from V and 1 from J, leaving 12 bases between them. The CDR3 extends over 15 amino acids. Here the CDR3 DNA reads TGTGCCAGCAGCCCTAATAGGCTGTCCTACAATGAGCAGTTCTTC. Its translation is CASSPNRLSYNEQFF.

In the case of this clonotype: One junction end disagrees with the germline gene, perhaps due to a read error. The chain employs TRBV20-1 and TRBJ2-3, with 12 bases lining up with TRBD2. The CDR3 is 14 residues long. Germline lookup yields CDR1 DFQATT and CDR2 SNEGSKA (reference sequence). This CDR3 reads CSAVTSGGTGTQYF. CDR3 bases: TGCAGTGCCGTGACTAGCGGGGGCACAGGTACGCAGTATTTT.

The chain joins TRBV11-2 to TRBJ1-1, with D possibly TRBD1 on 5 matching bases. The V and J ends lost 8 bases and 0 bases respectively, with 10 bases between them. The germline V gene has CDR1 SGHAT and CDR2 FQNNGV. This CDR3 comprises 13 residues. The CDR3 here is CASRQTMNTEAFF. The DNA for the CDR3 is TGTGCCAGCCGACAGACGATGAACACTGAAGCTTTCTTT.

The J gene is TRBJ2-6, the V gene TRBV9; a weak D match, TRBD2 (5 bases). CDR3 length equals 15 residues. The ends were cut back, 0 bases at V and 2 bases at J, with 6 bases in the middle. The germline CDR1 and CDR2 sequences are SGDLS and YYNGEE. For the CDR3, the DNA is TGTGCCAGCAGCGTAGCGGGAACTGGGGCCAACGTCCTGACTTTC. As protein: CASSVAGTGANVLTF. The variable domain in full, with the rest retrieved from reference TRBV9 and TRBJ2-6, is DSGVTQTPKHLITATGQRVTLRCSPRSGDLSVYWYQQSLDQGLQFLIQYYNGEERAKGNILERFSAQQFPDLHSELNLSSLELGDSALYFCASSVAGTGANVLTFGAGSRLTVL.

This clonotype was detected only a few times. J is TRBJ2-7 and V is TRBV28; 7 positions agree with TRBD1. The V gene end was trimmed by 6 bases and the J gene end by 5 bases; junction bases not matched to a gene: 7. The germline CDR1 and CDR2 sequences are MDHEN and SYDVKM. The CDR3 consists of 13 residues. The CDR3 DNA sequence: TGTGCCAGCAGAAACAGGGGAAATGACGAGCAGTACTTC. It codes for CASRNRGNDEQYF.

The CDR3 coding sequence is TGTGCCAGCAGTGATAGGAGAGCTGGCACAGATACGCAGTATTTT. It codes for CASSDRRAGTDTQYF. The gene calls are TRBV6-1 and TRBJ2-3; D remains unclear. CDR3 length: 15 residues. V lost 3 bases to trimming and J lost 1 base, with 11 bases between them. The germline V gene encodes CDR1 MNHNS and CDR2 SASEGT.

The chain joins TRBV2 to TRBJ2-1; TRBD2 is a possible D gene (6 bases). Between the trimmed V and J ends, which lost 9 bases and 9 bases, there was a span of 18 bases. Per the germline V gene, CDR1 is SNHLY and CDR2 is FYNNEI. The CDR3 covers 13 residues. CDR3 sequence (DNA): TGTGCCAGTTCAGTAACTAGCCATAGTGAGCAGTTCTTC. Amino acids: CASSVTSHSEQFF.

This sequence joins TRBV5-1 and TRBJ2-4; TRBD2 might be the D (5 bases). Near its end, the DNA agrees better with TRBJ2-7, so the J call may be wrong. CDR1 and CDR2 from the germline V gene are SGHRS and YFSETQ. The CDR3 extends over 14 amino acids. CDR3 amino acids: CASSLGSEVHEQYF. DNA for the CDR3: TGCGCCAGCAGCTTGGGGTCGGAGGTCCACGAGCAGTACTTC.

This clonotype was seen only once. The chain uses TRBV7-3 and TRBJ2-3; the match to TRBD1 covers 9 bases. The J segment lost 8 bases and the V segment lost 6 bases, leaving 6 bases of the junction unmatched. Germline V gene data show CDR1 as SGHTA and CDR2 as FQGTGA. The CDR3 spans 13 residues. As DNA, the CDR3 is TGTGCCAGCAGGGAATTGACAGGGGGTACGCAGTATTTT. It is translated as CASRELTGGTQYF.

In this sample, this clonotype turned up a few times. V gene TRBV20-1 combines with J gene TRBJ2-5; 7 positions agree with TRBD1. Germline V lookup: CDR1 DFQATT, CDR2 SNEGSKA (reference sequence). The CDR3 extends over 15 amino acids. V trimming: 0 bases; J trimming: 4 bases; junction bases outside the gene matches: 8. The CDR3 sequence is CSARDLGRGSETQYF. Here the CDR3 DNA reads TGCAGTGCTAGAGATCTGGGCAGGGGGTCAGAGACCCAGTACTTC.

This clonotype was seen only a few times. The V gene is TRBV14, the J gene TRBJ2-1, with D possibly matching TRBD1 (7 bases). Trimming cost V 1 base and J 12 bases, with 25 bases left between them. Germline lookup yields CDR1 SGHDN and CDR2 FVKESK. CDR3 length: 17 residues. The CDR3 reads CASSQVRGGSTRQGQFF. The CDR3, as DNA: TGTGCCAGCAGCCAAGTTAGAGGAGGGTCTACCCGACAGGGGCAGTTCTTC.

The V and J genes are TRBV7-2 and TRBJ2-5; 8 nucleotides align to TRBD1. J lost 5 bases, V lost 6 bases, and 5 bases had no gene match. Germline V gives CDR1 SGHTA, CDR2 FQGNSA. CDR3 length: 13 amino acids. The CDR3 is CASRITGGETQYF. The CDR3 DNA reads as TGTGCCAGCAGGATTACAGGGGGGGAGACCCAGTACTTC. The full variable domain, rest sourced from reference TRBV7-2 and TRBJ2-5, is GAGVSQSPSNKVTEKGKDVELRCDPISGHTALYWYRQSLGQGLEFLIYFQGNSAPDKSGLPSDRFSAERTGGSVSTLTIQRTQQEDSAVYLCASRITGGETQYFGPGTRLLVL.

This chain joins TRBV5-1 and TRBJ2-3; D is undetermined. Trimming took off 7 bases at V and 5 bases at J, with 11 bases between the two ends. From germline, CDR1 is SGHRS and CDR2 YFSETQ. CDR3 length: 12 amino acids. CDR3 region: CASHVGGDTQYF. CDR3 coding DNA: TGCGCCAGCCACGTCGGTGGAGATACGCAGTATTTT. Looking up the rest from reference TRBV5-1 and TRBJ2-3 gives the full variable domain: KAGVTQTPRYLIKTRGQQVTLSCSPISGHRSVSWYQQTPGQGLQFLFEYFSETQRNKGNFPGRFSGRQFSNSRSEMNVSTLELGDSALYLCASHVGGDTQYFGPGTRLTVL.

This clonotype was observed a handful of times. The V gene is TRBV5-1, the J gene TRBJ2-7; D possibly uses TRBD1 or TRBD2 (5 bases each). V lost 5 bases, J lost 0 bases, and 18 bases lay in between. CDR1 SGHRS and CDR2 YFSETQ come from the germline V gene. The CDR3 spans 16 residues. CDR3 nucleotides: TGCGCCAGCAGTGAAGAGGGACGGCCACTCTCCTACGAGCAGTACTTC. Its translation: CASSEEGRPLSYEQYF.

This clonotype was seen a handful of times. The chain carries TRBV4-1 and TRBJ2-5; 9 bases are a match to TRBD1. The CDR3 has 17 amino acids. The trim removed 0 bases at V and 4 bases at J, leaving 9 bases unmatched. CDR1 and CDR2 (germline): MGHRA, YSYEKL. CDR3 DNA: TGCGCCAGCAGCCAAGAAACCGGGACAGGGTACGGAGAGACCCAGTACTTC. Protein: CASSQETGTGYGETQYF.

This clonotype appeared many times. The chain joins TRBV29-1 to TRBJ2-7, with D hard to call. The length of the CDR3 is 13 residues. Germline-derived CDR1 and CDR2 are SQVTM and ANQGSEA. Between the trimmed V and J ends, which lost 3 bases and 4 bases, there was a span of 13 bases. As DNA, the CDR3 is TGCAGCGTTGAGGTGCGTCCAGGTTACGAGCAGTACTTC. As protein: CSVEVRPGYEQYF.

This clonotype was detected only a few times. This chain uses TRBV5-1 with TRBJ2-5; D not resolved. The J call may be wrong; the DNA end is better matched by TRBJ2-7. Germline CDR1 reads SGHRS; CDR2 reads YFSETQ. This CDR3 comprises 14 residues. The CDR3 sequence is CASSLLVGTYEQYF. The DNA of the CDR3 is TGCGCCAGCAGCTTGCTTGTAGGAACCTACGAGCAGTACTTC.